These T cell receptor beta chains were read from a single sample in a study of T cell clones after liver transplantation. Sequencing used immunoSEQ multiplex PCR; TCRdb keeps in-frame clones, though not all of them. The sample holds 55,000 to 75,000 clones, 80% to 95% seen once. The sample consisted of CD4+ T cells from blood, taken less than 28 months after liver transplant. Receptors were obtained from a human patient who received a liver transplant. Some T cells may arise from the graft donor. Each CDR3 is given with its conserved first and last residue. The order of the fields is D gene, V gene, clone size, J gene, CDR3 DNA, CDR3 protein. D genes are given only for firm matches. Clone size appears in some rows only: once, few, many, or a class for an expanded clone.

d_gene: TRBD2; v_gene: TRBV7-8; abundance: -; j_gene: TRBJ2-1; CDR3nt: TGTGCCAGCAGCTTAGTGCTAGCGGGAGCCTACAATGAGCAGTTCTTC; CDR3aa: CASSLVLAGAYNEQFF
d_gene: TRBD2; v_gene: TRBV30; abundance: -; j_gene: TRBJ2-5; CDR3nt: TGTGCCTGTCTACCAGCGGGGGAAGAGACCCAGTACTTC; CDR3aa: CACLPAGEETQYF
d_gene: -; v_gene: TRBV27; abundance: few; j_gene: TRBJ1-3; CDR3nt: TGTGCCAGCAGTGTCAGGGCTGGAAACACCATATATTTT; CDR3aa: CASSVRAGNTIYF
d_gene: -; v_gene: TRBV6-5; abundance: -; j_gene: TRBJ1-1; CDR3nt: TGTGCCAGCACCAACTCGGGGGGCAAAAGCACTGAAGCTTTCTTT; CDR3aa: CASTNSGGKSTEAFF
d_gene: -; v_gene: TRBV11-3; abundance: -; j_gene: TRBJ1-1; CDR3nt: TGTGCCAGCAGCTTAGAGGTTTGGGGTAACACTGAAGCTTTCTTT; CDR3aa: CASSLEVWGNTEAFF
d_gene: TRBD2; v_gene: TRBV7-8; abundance: once; j_gene: TRBJ2-7; CDR3nt: TGTGCCAGCAGCACCGAGATAGCGGGACGAAAGGACGAGCAGTACTTC; CDR3aa: CASSTEIAGRKDEQYF
d_gene: -; v_gene: TRBV5-4; abundance: -; j_gene: TRBJ2-6; CDR3nt: TGTGCCAGCAGCTTGCGGTCTGGGGCCAACGTCCTGACTTTC; CDR3aa: CASSLRSGANVLTF
d_gene: TRBD1; v_gene: TRBV7-6; abundance: -; j_gene: TRBJ1-3; CDR3nt: TGTGCCAGCAGACCCGGACAGGGTGGTGGAAACACCATATATTTT; CDR3aa: CASRPGQGGGNTIYF
d_gene: -; v_gene: TRBV6-6; abundance: -; j_gene: TRBJ1-2; CDR3nt: TGTGCCAGCACCAAATTAAGTGTGGGTGGCTACACCTTC; CDR3aa: CASTKLSVGGYTF
d_gene: TRBD2; v_gene: TRBV27; abundance: -; j_gene: TRBJ2-7; CDR3nt: TGTGCCAGCAGTTTATATTCGGGACGGGAGGGCTACGAGCAGTACTTC; CDR3aa: CASSLYSGREGYEQYF
d_gene: -; v_gene: TRBV6-1; abundance: -; j_gene: TRBJ2-1; CDR3nt: TGTGCCAGCAGAAGACCCAGCGACAATGAGCAGTTCTTC; CDR3aa: CASRRPSDNEQFF
d_gene: -; v_gene: TRBV12-5; abundance: few; j_gene: TRBJ2-6; CDR3nt: TGTGCTAGTGGTTCGCCCTCTGGGGCCAACGTCCTGACTTTC; CDR3aa: CASGSPSGANVLTF
d_gene: -; v_gene: TRBV18; abundance: once; j_gene: TRBJ2-7; CDR3nt: TGTGCCAGCTCACCTCACCCCCTGAACGAGCAGTACTTC; CDR3aa: CASSPHPLNEQYF
d_gene: TRBD2; v_gene: TRBV29-1; abundance: few; j_gene: TRBJ2-2; CDR3nt: TGCAGCGCCCACGGGGCGGGAGGGCGCACCGGGGAGCTGTTTTTT; CDR3aa: CSAHGAGGRTGELFF